Here is one TCR beta chain with its context. As yet, its antigen is unknown. The sample belongs to a study of T cell responses to AZD1222 COVID-19 vaccine. Notes on the study in general: After the peak T cell response, and only then, were repertoires sampled. Regions 160-218 and 743-854 dominated among vaccine-associated CD4 TCRs spanning spike.

Trimming left V 5 bases short and J 7 bases short, with 9 bases between. CDR3 size: 12 residues. CDR1 is MDHEN, CDR2 SYDVKM, per germline. Using immunoSEQ multiplex PCR, the repertoire was profiled, and TCRdb retains in-frame clones only, with some absent. Found here are approximately 190,000 clones, under 95% of them singletons; the top ten hold 0.75% to 1%. The chain employs TRBV28 and TRBJ2-1; no reliable D call. This specimen consisted of peripheral blood, obtained on day 0 of AZD1222 vaccination. The TCR comes from an adult in good health. The CDR3 sequence: CASSLGRNEQFF. The CDR3 nucleotides are TGTGCCAGCAGTCTCGGTAGGAATGAGCAGTTCTTC.